This TCR beta chain was observed in a study of shared clonotypes between healthy human individuals. Some clones are missing from TCRdb's copy, which holds only in-frame ones; the method was immunoSEQ multiplex PCR. The repertoire has 100,000 to 120,000 clones, 68% of them found once; the top ten carry about 24%. The TCR comes from a woman aged 25-40 years in good health. The sequencing sample was made of memory CD8+ T cells sorted from blood. Subset noted: CD45RO+ cells pooled with CCR7-negative TemRA cells.

CDR3 nucleotide sequence: TGTGCCAGCAGCTTACCGGATATCGGCACTGAAGCTTTCTTT. This encodes CASSLPDIGTEAFF. This chain connects TRBV7-9 to TRBJ1-1; D is uncertain. The CDR3 extends over 14 amino acids. Deletions cut 2 bases from V and 4 bases from J, with 11 bases between. The V gene's germline CDR1 is SEHNR and CDR2 FQNEAQ (reference sequence).